The rows below give T cell receptor beta chains drawn from one sample of a study of cytomegalovirus exposure and HLA in healthy donors. Libraries were prepared by immunoSEQ multiplex PCR; TCRdb keeps only in-frame clonotypes and omits some of them. The sample yields about 120,000 clones, approximately 80% seen once. Sequencing input: PBMCs. The receptor set was obtained from a female donor in good health and CMV-seropositive. Each CDR3 is given with its conserved first and last residue. A D gene is named only where the DNA matches it firmly. Clone size is stated in some rows and not others, as once, few, many or a class when expanded.

>.|TRBJ1-3|TRBV6-5|.
CASRPGLRYDTIYF
TGTGCCAGCAGGCCGGGTCTGCGGTACGACACCATATATTTT
>.|TRBJ2-1|TRBV7-2|TRBD2
CASSLVGNGLAGKEQFF
TGTGCCAGCAGCTTAGTCGGAAACGGGCTAGCGGGGAAGGAGCAGTTCTTC
>.|TRBJ2-1|TRBV28|.
CASSYATIGGGSYEQFF
TGTGCCAGCAGTTATGCAACCATAGGGGGGGGGTCTTATGAGCAGTTCTTC
>once|TRBJ2-7|TRBV6-5|.
CASSRTQGYEQYF
TGTGCCAGCAGTCGAACGCAGGGCTACGAGCAGTACTTC
>.|TRBJ2-1|TRBV30|TRBD1
CAWSVGQGDYNEQFF
TGTGCCTGGAGTGTCGGGCAGGGGGATTACAATGAGCAGTTCTTC
>.|TRBJ2-1|TRBV6-5|.
CASSRDPQGYNEQFF
TGTGCCAGCAGTCGTGACCCCCAGGGCTACAATGAGCAGTTCTTC
>.|TRBJ2-1|TRBV7-9|.
CASSLVSGVSEQFF
TGTGCCAGCAGCTTAGTCTCCGGGGTCTCGGAGCAGTTCTTC
>.|TRBJ1-1|TRBV5-4|.
CASSLASGLGAEAFF
TGTGCCAGCAGCTTGGCGTCGGGACTGGGCGCTGAAGCTTTCTTT
>.|TRBJ2-7|TRBV19|.
CASSLRGTQYEQYF
TGTGCCAGTTCCCTACGGGGGACCCAATACGAGCAGTACTTC
>few|TRBJ2-7|TRBV5-1|.
CASSPTVNYEQYF
TGCGCCAGCAGCCCGACAGTTAACTACGAGCAGTACTTC
>.|TRBJ2-7|TRBV21-1|.
CASSTWTSGGVNEQYF
TGTGCCAGCAGCACCTGGACTAGCGGGGGGGTAAACGAGCAGTACTTC
>.|TRBJ2-5|TRBV5-1|TRBD2
CASSLFGNSGQETQYF
TGCGCCAGCAGCTTGTTTGGAAATAGCGGGCAAGAGACCCAGTACTTC
>.|TRBJ2-3|TRBV30|TRBD2
CAWSPTSGFTDTQYF
TGTGCCTGGAGTCCGACTAGCGGATTCACAGATACGCAGTATTTT
>.|TRBJ2-7|TRBV2|.
CASQDRTYSYEQYF
TGTGCCAGCCAGGACAGAACATACTCCTACGAGCAGTACTTC
>.|TRBJ2-1|TRBV28|TRBD1
CASTTGQGEYNEQFF
TGTGCCAGCACTACCGGACAGGGGGAATACAATGAGCAGTTCTTC
>few|TRBJ2-7|TRBV18|TRBD1
CASSPLTGGPPPEQYF
TGTGCCAGCTCACCGCTGACAGGGGGCCCTCCCCCGGAGCAGTACTTC
>.|TRBJ2-7|TRBV27|TRBD2
CASSLGGRGSEQYF
TGTGCCAGCAGTTTAGGCGGGAGAGGAAGCGAGCAGTACTTC
>.|TRBJ2-7|TRBV27|.
CASRLQGSSYEQYF
TGTGCCAGCAGACTTCAGGGGTCCTCCTACGAGCAGTACTTC
>.|TRBJ2-7|TRBV10-2|.
CASSLTGFSDEQYF
TGCGCCAGCTCTCTGACTGGATTCAGTGACGAGCAGTACTTC
>.|TRBJ2-2|TRBV30|.
CAWSVLGGWDTGELFF
TGTGCCTGGAGTGTACTTGGGGGGTGGGACACCGGGGAGCTGTTTTTT
>.|TRBJ2-1|TRBV7-9|.
CASSLLSNGGEQFF
TGTGCCAGCAGCTTGCTTAGTAATGGCGGGGAGCAGTTCTTC
>.|TRBJ1-2|TRBV28|.
CASSPDYGYTF
TGTGCCAGCAGTCCAGATTATGGCTACACCTTC
>.|TRBJ1-2|TRBV6-5|TRBD1
CASSLQGAPLGFTTF
TGTGCCAGCAGTTTACAGGGGGCGCCCCTAGGTTTTACTACCTTC
>.|TRBJ1-6|TRBV5-1|.
CASSLGQSNSPLHF
TGCGCCAGCAGCTTAGGACAGTCAAATTCACCCCTCCACTTT
>.|TRBJ2-3|TRBV30|.
CAWTYSTDTQYF
TGTGCCTGGACCTATAGCACAGATACGCAGTATTTT
>.|TRBJ1-2|TRBV27|TRBD1
CASSGLIGQDYGYTF
TGTGCCAGCAGTGGACTTATCGGACAGGACTATGGCTACACCTTC
>.|TRBJ2-5|TRBV28|.
CASSLSPQGLEETQYF
TGTGCCAGCAGTTTATCCCCCCAGGGGCTAGAAGAGACCCAGTACTTC
>.|TRBJ2-5|TRBV7-9|TRBD1
CASSRGQGQETQYF
TGTGCCAGCAGCCGGGGACAGGGACAAGAGACCCAGTACTTC
>few|TRBJ2-3|TRBV5-1|.
CASSPGTPTDTQYF
TGCGCCAGCAGCCCGGGGACTCCTACAGATACGCAGTATTTT
>.|TRBJ2-1|TRBV5-4|.
CASSLGGVPAYNEQFF
TGTGCCAGCAGCTTGGGGGGGGTACCGGCCTACAATGAGCAGTTCTTC
>.|TRBJ1-2|TRBV28|.
CASSLNPGTEFGYTF
TGTGCCAGCAGTTTAAATCCGGGTACGGAATTCGGCTACACCTTC
>.|TRBJ2-2|TRBV11-2|.
CASSPQTGGNTGELFF
TGTGCCAGCAGCCCCCAGACAGGTGGAAACACCGGGGAGCTGTTTTTT
>.|TRBJ1-6|TRBV7-9|.
CASSLSGVSESPLHF
TGTGCCAGCAGCTTATCAGGGGTGTCGGAGTCACCCCTCCACTTT
>.|TRBJ2-3|TRBV10-2|TRBD1
CASNSQGMDTQYF
TGCGCCAGCAATTCACAGGGGATGGATACGCAGTATTTT
>.|TRBJ1-1|TRBV2|TRBD1
CASSVQGLGTEAFF
TGTGCCAGCAGTGTACAGGGGCTGGGCACTGAAGCTTTCTTT
>.|TRBJ1-2|TRBV29-1|.
CSVEPREGNYGYTF
TGCAGCGTTGAGCCCAGGGAAGGAAACTATGGCTACACCTTC
>.|TRBJ1-1|TRBV9|.
CASSPYLGRMNTEAFF
TGTGCCAGCAGCCCGTATTTGGGGCGGATGAACACTGAAGCTTTCTTT
>.|TRBJ2-7|TRBV6-1|TRBD2
CASSVTSGGAPEQYF
TGTGCCAGCAGTGTGACTAGCGGGGGGGCTCCCGAGCAGTACTTC
>.|TRBJ1-5|TRBV19|TRBD1
CASTSGTGKKPQHF
TGTGCCAGTACTAGTGGGACAGGGAAAAAGCCCCAGCATTTT
>.|TRBJ2-3|TRBV5-4|.
CASSLFLDTQYF
TGTGCCAGCAGCTTGTTCTTGGATACGCAGTATTTT
>.|TRBJ1-4|TRBV19|.
CASSLGAATNEKLFF
TGTGCCAGTAGTCTAGGCGCTGCAACTAATGAAAAACTGTTTTTT
>.|TRBJ2-7|TRBV19|.
CASTNARTYGYEQYF
TGTGCCAGTACTAATGCGCGAACATACGGGTACGAGCAGTACTTC
>.|TRBJ1-3|TRBV14|TRBD1
CASSSYDRGRTPSSSGNTIYF
TGTGCCAGCAGCTCATACGACAGGGGGCGCACCCCCTCGAGCTCTGGAAACACCATATATTTT
>.|TRBJ2-7|TRBV4-2|TRBD2
CASSRSGGVGPYEQYF
TGTGCCAGCAGCCGTAGCGGGGGAGTGGGGCCCTACGAGCAGTACTTC
>once|TRBJ2-1|TRBV18|TRBD2
CASSPGLAGSYNEQFF
TGTGCCAGCTCACCCGGACTAGCGGGCTCCTACAATGAGCAGTTCTTC
>.|TRBJ2-7|TRBV11-3|TRBD1
CASSLYGTGSYEQYF
TGTGCCAGCAGCTTATACGGGACAGGTTCCTACGAGCAGTACTTC
>.|TRBJ2-2|TRBV7-2|.
CASSPFTGELFF
TGTGCCAGCAGCCCTTTCACCGGGGAGCTGTTTTTT
>.|TRBJ2-5|TRBV5-4|TRBD2
CASSLILAGAAETQYF
TGTGCCAGCAGCTTGATATTAGCGGGGGCGGCGGAGACCCAGTACTTC
>.|TRBJ2-5|TRBV16|TRBD2
CASSQAAGAQETQYF
TGTGCCAGCAGCCAAGCAGCGGGAGCCCAAGAGACCCAGTACTTC
>.|TRBJ2-6|TRBV5-4|.
CASSLGGVPSSGANVLTF
TGTGCCAGCAGCTTGGGTGGAGTCCCAAGCTCTGGGGCCAACGTCCTGACTTTC